Presented here are 26 T cell receptor beta chains from one specimen sequenced in a study of blood T cell repertoires in COVID-19. Clones were sequenced by immunoSEQ multiplex PCR, and TCRdb holds only the in-frame ones, with some missing. The sample holds about 220,000 clones; 80% to 90% are singletons and the top ten take around 3.5%. Specimen: PBMCs or T cells enriched from blood (not recorded which). The receptors here all came from a woman aged 40-49 years with acute COVID-19.

J is TRBJ2-7 and V is TRBV6-2 or TRBV6-3; a possible D gene is TRBD2 (5 bases). The CDR3 runs 16 residues. Germline V gene sequence: CDR1 MNHEY, CDR2 SVGEGT. V was clipped by 6 bases and J by 2 bases, with 20 bases between them. CDR3 coding DNA: TGTGCCAGCAGCTTTTCCTCCGGGATCCCCCCCTACGAGCAGTACTTC. This translates into CASSFSSGIPPYEQYF.

The CDR3 protein is CATRTVGNSPLHF. The CDR3 DNA follows: TGTGCCACTAGGACAGTAGGAAATTCACCCCTCCACTTT. The chain joins TRBV15 to TRBJ1-6; a weak D match, TRBD1 (6 bases). Germline V gene lookup returns CDR1 LNHNV and CDR2 YYDKDF (reference sequence). This CDR3 has 13 amino acids. Trimming took off 9 bases at V and 7 bases at J, with 13 bases between the two ends.

This clone turned up a few times. This chain connects TRBV11-2 to TRBJ1-3; D gene ambiguous. V was shortened by 4 bases and J by 1 base, with 5 bases between the two germline ends. Germline lookup yields CDR1 SGHAT and CDR2 FQNNGV. This CDR3 region has 13 residues. The CDR3 region has the DNA TGTGCCAGCAGCTACAGTTCTGGAAACACCATATATTTT. Residues: CASSYSSGNTIYF.

J is TRBJ1-5 and V is TRBV7-2; 8 positions agree with TRBD1. The CDR3 totals 14 residues. The J segment lost 6 bases and the V segment lost 3 bases, leaving 4 bases of the junction unmatched. CDR1 SGHTA and CDR2 FQGNSA come from the germline V gene. The CDR3 coding sequence is TGTGCCAGCAGCTTTGGACAGGGAGGTCAGCCCCAGCATTTT. Its translation: CASSFGQGGQPQHF.

V is TRBV7-9 and J is TRBJ2-2; D remains ambiguous. Trimming shortened V by 4 bases and J by 2 bases, and 5 bases separated the two germline ends. Germline values: CDR1 SEHNR, CDR2 FQNEAQ (reference sequence). The CDR3 runs to 13 residues. CDR3 bases: TGTGCCAGCAGCTCCTTTAACACCGGGGAGCTGTTTTTT. Amino acid sequence: CASSSFNTGELFF.

The CDR3 DNA is TGTGCCAGCAGCTCGCCGGGACAGAAAGAAACTTTCTTT. Translating it yields CASSSPGQKETFF. The J gene is TRBJ1-1, the V gene TRBV7-2; 7 bases are a match to TRBD1. CDR1 and CDR2 (germline): SGHTA, FQGNSA. The CDR3 totals 13 residues. The V and J ends lost 4 bases and 12 bases, in that order; junction bases with no gene match: 11.

The genes are TRBV29-1 and TRBJ2-2, with TRBD2 matching 9 bases. V was clipped by 3 bases and J by 0 bases; unmatched bases: 2. Germline V gene lookup returns CDR1 SQVTM and CDR2 ANQGSEA. CDR3 length: 15 residues. The CDR3 sequence: CSVDSGGANTGELFF. CDR3 sequence (DNA): TGCAGCGTTGATAGCGGGGGAGCGAACACCGGGGAGCTGTTTTTT.

This clone was seen more than once but under ten times. V usage is TRBV19 and J usage is TRBJ1-2; 12 nucleotides match TRBD1. With 5 bases clipped from V and 14 bases from J, the junction kept 12 bases outside the gene matches. This CDR3 region has 14 residues. Germline V gene data show CDR1 as LNHDA and CDR2 as SQIVND (reference sequence). CDR3 in DNA: TGTGCCAGTAGTGCGGGACAGGGGGCCGCCCGGGGGACCTTC. This encodes CASSAGQGAARGTF.

The chain links TRBV30 to TRBJ2-5; tentatively, D is TRBD2 (7 bases). The germline CDR1 and CDR2 sequences are GTSNPN and SVGIG (reference sequence). This CDR3 has 16 amino acids. The V end was cut by 4 bases, the J end by 5 bases, with 23 bases between. The CDR3 spells CAWKPSGGLLRETQYF. DNA for the CDR3: TGTGCCTGGAAACCCTCGGGGGGCCTATTGCGGGAGACCCAGTACTTC.

The chain has TRBV6-5 and TRBJ2-7; D possibly corresponds to TRBD1 (6 bases). Germline V gives CDR1 MNHEY, CDR2 SVGAGI. The CDR3 is 15 amino acids. With 6 bases removed from V and 4 bases from J, the gap between germline ends came to 19 bases. CDR3 nucleotide sequence: TGTGCCAGCAGGAATAAACAGGGTTTGAGGTACGAGCAGTACTTC. The encoded protein is CASRNKQGLRYEQYF.

V usage is TRBV27 and J usage is TRBJ1-2; 7 nucleotides align to TRBD1. The CDR3 length is 14 residues. Germline V CDR1 and CDR2: MNHEY, SMNVEV (reference sequence). V was clipped by 5 bases and J by 7 bases; unmatched bases: 10. CDR3 nucleotide sequence: TGTGCCAGCAGTCCACGACAGGGTTCCGGTGGCTACACCTTC. Its translation is CASSPRQGSGGYTF.

V gene TRBV4-1 combines with J gene TRBJ1-3; a possible D gene is TRBD1 (6 bases). The CDR3 is made up of 15 amino acids. CDR1 is MGHRA and CDR2 is YSYEKL in the germline V gene. Trimming stripped 1 base from V and 1 base from J, with 8 bases between. CDR3 DNA: TGCGCCAGCAGCCAAGTAACAGGGTCTGGAAACACCATATATTTT. Protein sequence: CASSQVTGSGNTIYF.

The CDR3 DNA reads as TGTGCCAGCAGCTTAGTATCTTATTTAGGTGGACAGGGGGACTACAATGAGCAGTTCTTC. It translates to CASSLVSYLGGQGDYNEQFF. This chain uses TRBV7-6 with TRBJ2-1; 10 bases agree with TRBD1. CDR3 size: 20 residues. Trimming at V came to 1 base and at J to 3 bases, leaving 15 bases not matched to a gene. CDR1 is SGHVS and CDR2 is FNYEAQ in the germline V gene.

The chain is built from TRBV6-1 and TRBJ2-1; TRBD1 matches at 9 bases. After removal of 5 bases from V and 7 bases from J, the junction contained 6 bases not matched to a gene. CDR1 is MNHNS and CDR2 is SASEGT in the germline V gene. This CDR3 region has 14 residues. CDR3 DNA: TGTGCCAGCAGTCCCTCCGGGACAGGGAATGAGCAGTTCTTC. This codes for CASSPSGTGNEQFF.

The CDR3 region is CASSVGGADTQYF. DNA for the CDR3: TGTGCCAGCAGCGTGGGGGGGGCAGATACGCAGTATTTT. The gene calls are TRBV9 and TRBJ2-3; 7 nucleotides agree with TRBD2. Germline values: CDR1 SGDLS, CDR2 YYNGEE. This CDR3 is 13 amino acids long. Germline trimming cut 2 bases from V and 4 bases from J; bases unmatched to any gene: 1. Looking up the rest from reference TRBV9 and TRBJ2-3 gives the full variable domain: DSGVTQTPKHLITATGQRVTLRCSPRSGDLSVYWYQQSLDQGLQFLIQYYNGEERAKGNILERFSAQQFPDLHSELNLSSLELGDSALYFCASSVGGADTQYFGPGTRLTVL.

The chain links TRBV18 to TRBJ1-1; a weak D match, TRBD1 (5 bases). With 3 bases removed from V and 5 bases from J, the gap between germline ends came to 19 bases. Germline CDR1 and CDR2: KGHSH and LQKENI. The CDR3 has 16 residues. CDR3 sequence: CASSPDNAAGRTEAFF. For the CDR3, the DNA is TGTGCCAGCTCACCTGACAACGCGGCAGGGAGGACTGAAGCTTTCTTT.

The V call is TRBV7-9, the J call TRBJ2-5; D perhaps matches TRBD1 (6 bases). The CDR3 is 14 residues long. The germline V gene has CDR1 SEHNR and CDR2 FQNEAQ (reference sequence). V was pared by 2 bases and J by 4 bases, with 11 bases between. CDR3: CASSLSGQIETQYF. CDR3 DNA sequence: TGTGCCAGCAGCTTATCCGGACAGATAGAGACCCAGTACTTC. Complete variable domain (other parts from reference TRBV7-9 and TRBJ2-5): DTGVSQNPRHKITKRGQNVTFRCDPISEHNRLYWYRQTLGQGPEFLTYFQNEAQLEKSRLLSDRFSAERPKGSFSTLEIQRTEQGDSAMYLCASSLSGQIETQYFGPGTRLLVL.

This chain links TRBV6-5 with TRBJ1-1; D is unresolved. The CDR3 is made up of 14 amino acids. Looked up from germline, CDR1 is MNHEY and CDR2 is SVGAGI. Trimming took off 6 bases at V and 1 base at J, with 12 bases between the two ends. The CDR3 nucleotides are TGTGCCAGCAGGCCCCCTTCGGGGAACACTGAAGCTTTCTTT. This sequence encodes CASRPPSGNTEAFF.

The genes are TRBV21-1 and TRBJ1-2; the table's D gene call, TRBD1, was not cross checked with the DNA. TRBV21-1 constitutes a pseudogene. This CDR3 is 13 amino acids long. DNA for the CDR3: TGTGCCAGCAGCAAAGCGCAAGGGGGAGGCTACACCTTC. Its protein product is CASSKAQGGGYTF.

This clone was detected once. This chain connects TRBV6-5 to TRBJ1-5; perhaps TRBD1 as D (6 bases). Looked up from germline, CDR1 is MNHEY and CDR2 is SVGAGI. CDR3 size: 14 residues. Trimming removed 6 bases at V and 6 bases at J, with 15 bases between. The CDR3 loop reads CASSEGTRLQPQHF. CDR3 DNA: TGTGCCAGCAGCGAGGGGACACGGCTTCAGCCCCAGCATTTT.

The chain uses TRBV25-1 and TRBJ1-2, with D possibly being TRBD1 (6 bases). V dropped 2 bases and J dropped 4 bases, with 14 bases sitting between them. This CDR3 is built from 15 residues. The germline CDR1 and CDR2 sequences are MGHDK and SYGVNS. CDR3: CASSEAGTGIYGYTF. The CDR3 bases are TGTGCCAGCAGTGAAGCGGGCACAGGGATCTATGGCTACACCTTC.

The chain combines TRBV5-1 with TRBJ1-1; no clear D. The length of the CDR3 is 14 residues. Trimming cost V 2 bases and J 1 base, with 9 bases left between them. Germline CDR1 SGHRS, CDR2 YFSETQ. DNA of the CDR3: TGCGCCAGCAGCTTATCGTCAGAGAACACTGAAGCTTTCTTT. It is translated as CASSLSSENTEAFF.

The chain links TRBV24-1 to TRBJ1-5, with D possibly TRBD1 on 6 matching bases. This CDR3 comprises 14 residues. Deletions cut 7 bases from V and 3 bases from J, with 12 bases between. Germline V gene data show CDR1 as KGHDR and CDR2 as SFDVKD. The CDR3 region has the DNA TGTGCCACCAGGGATAACAGGGACAATCAGCCCCAGCATTTT. Its protein is CATRDNRDNQPQHF.

The chain recombines TRBV5-5 with TRBJ1-1, with D perhaps TRBD1 (6 bases). The CDR3 has 14 amino acids. Germline CDR1 reads SGHKS; CDR2 reads YYEKEE (reference sequence). Trimming left V 4 bases short and J 1 base short, with 11 bases between. CDR3 DNA: TGTGCCAGCAGCCACAGGGAAGGGAACACTGAAGCTTTCTTT. It translates to CASSHREGNTEAFF. The whole variable domain, filled in from reference TRBV5-5 and TRBJ1-1, reads DAGVTQSPTHLIKTRGQQVTLRCSPISGHKSVSWYQQVLGQGPQFIFQYYEKEERGRGNFPDRFSARQFPNYSSELNVNALLLGDSALYLCASSHREGNTEAFFGQGTRLTVV.

J is TRBJ1-1 and V is TRBV5-1; TRBD1 matches at 10 bases. The CDR3 spans 16 residues. The V segment lost 3 bases and the J segment 4 bases; nucleotides outside the gene matches: 9. Germline V lookup: CDR1 SGHRS, CDR2 YFSETQ. The CDR3 sequence: CASSSRDRGLGTEAFF. CDR3 DNA sequence: TGCGCCAGCAGCTCCCGGGACAGGGGATTAGGCACTGAAGCTTTCTTT.

J is TRBJ2-3 and V is TRBV19; TRBD2 is a possible D gene (6 bases). The CDR3 totals 14 residues. V lost 6 bases, J lost 0 bases, and 10 bases lay in between. Per germline, CDR1 LNHDA and CDR2 SQIVND (reference sequence). The CDR3 sequence: CASRDGGSTDTQYF. Here the CDR3 DNA reads TGTGCCAGTAGGGACGGGGGAAGCACAGATACGCAGTATTTT.